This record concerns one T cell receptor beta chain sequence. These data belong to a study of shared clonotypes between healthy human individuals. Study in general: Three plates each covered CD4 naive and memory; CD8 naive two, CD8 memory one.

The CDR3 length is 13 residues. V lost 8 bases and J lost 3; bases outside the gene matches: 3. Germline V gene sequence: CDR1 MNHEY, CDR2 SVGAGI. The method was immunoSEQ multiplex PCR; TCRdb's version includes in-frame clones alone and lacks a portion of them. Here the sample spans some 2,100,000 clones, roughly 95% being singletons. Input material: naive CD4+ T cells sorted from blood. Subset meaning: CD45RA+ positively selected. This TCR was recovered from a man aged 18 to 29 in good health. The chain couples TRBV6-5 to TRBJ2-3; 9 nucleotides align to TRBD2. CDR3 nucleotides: TGTGCCAGCGGGAGCGGGAGGACAGATACGCAGTATTTT. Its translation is CASGSGRTDTQYF.